Listed below are T cell receptor beta chains from one sample, sequenced in a study of blood T cell repertoires in COVID-19. Clones were read by immunoSEQ multiplex PCR, and TCRdb kept only the in-frame ones, dropping some. This table has tens of thousands of clones, 75% to 85% appearing once. Input material: peripheral blood. Receptors were obtained from a human donor in a cohort sampled during active COVID-19. CDR3s include the opening cysteine and the closing phenylalanine or tryptophan. Each record gives: J gene, V gene, clone size, CDR3 protein. Only some rows state a clone size, as once, few, many or a class for expanded clones.

TRBJ2-7,TRBV5-1,-,CASSLNSYEQYF
TRBJ1-1,TRBV6-6,few,CASSAGGRGTEAFF
TRBJ2-6,TRBV28,-,CASGTPGAGANVLTF
TRBJ2-1,TRBV5-1,-,CASRLRLAGDGEQFF
TRBJ2-1,TRBV20-1,-,CSASQLAGMGEQFF
TRBJ2-7,TRBV7-9,-,CASSLALGDYDEQYF
TRBJ2-3,TRBV30,-,CAWSGGQTGTDTQYF
TRBJ1-6,TRBV27,few,CASSLFTGVAPLHF
TRBJ2-1,TRBV27,-,CASSPTGLAGLGGEQFF
TRBJ2-7,TRBV7-6,-,CASRPWTGDPFAGEQYF